A selection of T cell receptor beta chains follows, all from one sample in a study of blood T cells in healthy people across ages. One entry per CDR3 protein, called by TCRdb with MiXCR from the 5' RACE reads. Of hundreds of thousands of distinct CDR3 sequences in the sample, 58% were seen once. Sequencing input: blood. These receptors all stem from a man aged 30-40 years in good health. CDR3s include the opening cysteine and the closing phenylalanine or tryptophan.

J: TRBJ1-2
V: TRBV7-2
CDR3: CASSPLGGADYGYTF

J: TRBJ2-3
V: TRBV2
CDR3: CASTRGRTDTQYF

J: TRBJ2-3
V: TRBV7-2
CDR3: CASSLEQTVDTQYF

J: TRBJ2-7
V: TRBV6-6
CDR3: CASSWGPSSYEQYF

J: .
V: TRBV30
CDR3: CAWNPRPGQGADEQYF

J: TRBJ1-6
V: TRBV7-2
CDR3: CANSLAPRFNSPLHF

J: .
V: TRBV20-1
CDR3: CSARDQNGGETQYF

J: TRBJ2-7
V: TRBV5-1
CDR3: CASSLRQGVSSYEQYF

J: TRBJ2-3
V: TRBV6-1
CDR3: CASSGDGSFSTDTQYF

J: TRBJ2-4
V: TRBV7-2
CDR3: CASSPDRGVNTQYF

J: TRBJ2-3
V: TRBV6-2/TRBV6-3
CDR3: CASTRDSTDTQYF

J: TRBJ2-1
V: TRBV15
CDR3: CATSSGGGSDEQFF

J: TRBJ1-2
V: TRBV11-2
CDR3: CASSPGSYYGYTF

J: TRBJ2-3
V: TRBV7-3
CDR3: CASSLTLTGDDTQYF

J: TRBJ2-7
V: TRBV7-2
CDR3: CASSLTGTDEQYF

J: TRBJ2-3
V: TRBV4-2
CDR3: CASRLAPLVTDTQYF

J: TRBJ1-2
V: TRBV2
CDR3: CASSFSAYNYGYTF

J: TRBJ2-1
V: TRBV6-5
CDR3: CASSYADRGRDEQFF

J: TRBJ2-3
V: TRBV29-1
CDR3: CSVRLRTDGADTQYF

J: TRBJ1-2
V: TRBV30
CDR3: CVWSVEGGYTF

J: TRBJ1-1
V: TRBV2
CDR3: CASSDSAIEAFF

J: TRBJ1-1
V: TRBV7-2
CDR3: CASSFKGGIGMNTEAFF

J: TRBJ2-3
V: TRBV7-2
CDR3: CASSFPQRTQYF

J: TRBJ1-4
V: TRBV6-1
CDR3: CASSDGPGFNEKLFF

J: TRBJ1-2
V: TRBV6-5
CDR3: CASSPAGTFIYGYTF

J: TRBJ2-7
V: TRBV27
CDR3: CASSPDSLYEQYF

J: TRBJ2-7
V: TRBV14
CDR3: CASSQDQLLENYEQYF

J: TRBJ2-5
V: TRBV7-9
CDR3: CASSLTRTTETQYF

J: TRBJ2-4
V: TRBV7-9
CDR3: CASSSDGVAKNIQYF

J: TRBJ2-7
V: TRBV27
CDR3: CASSSSGTGFYEQYF